This entry lists 25 T cell receptor beta chains sequenced from one sample in a study of T-cell reconstitution after alpha-beta-depleted transplantation in children. Unique molecular identifiers were incorporated when the TCRbeta library was constructed. Using its own MiXCR run on the PCR reads, TCRdb lists one record per CDR3 protein. The table lists hundreds of thousands of distinct CDR3 sequences, roughly 15% of them singletons. This specimen was PBMCs from the stem cell graft donor, taken from the stem cell graft. These receptors were obtained from a human donor who donated a stem cell graft to a child with acute myeloid leukemia.

The chain carries TRBV4-1 and TRBJ2-3; possibly TRBD1 for D (5 bases). The V end was cut by 1 base, the J end by 1 base, with 12 bases between. The length of the CDR3 is 16 residues. Germline CDR1 is MGHRA and CDR2 is YSYEKL. The CDR3 region has the DNA TGCGCCAGCAGCCAAGTCGGGCGGACACGCACAGATACGCAGTATTTT. Protein product: CASSQVGRTRTDTQYF.

The rearrangement uses TRBV7-8 and TRBJ2-5; D is possibly TRBD1 (5 bases). Deletions cut 1 base from V and 2 bases from J, with 14 bases between. Germline-derived CDR1 and CDR2 are SGHVS and FQNEAQ. There are 16 residues in the CDR3. CDR3 sequence reads: CASSLVGQGWQETQYF. The CDR3 region has the DNA TGTGCCAGCAGCTTAGTAGGGCAGGGTTGGCAAGAGACCCAGTACTTC.

The V call is TRBV20-1, the J call TRBJ1-1; weak D call: TRBD1 (6 bases). The CDR3 has 12 residues. Germline CDR1 is DFQATT and CDR2 is SNEGSKA (reference sequence). The ends were cut back, 7 bases at V and 1 base at J, with 10 bases in the middle. The CDR3 sequence: CSVLQGNTEAFF. The DNA for the CDR3 is TGCAGTGTTTTACAGGGGAACACTGAAGCTTTCTTT.

This rearrangement joins TRBV12-3 or TRBV12-4 to TRBJ2-5, with 8 positions matching TRBD1. This CDR3 has 14 amino acids. The junction had 7 bases not matched to a gene; V was cut back by 5 bases and J by 5 bases. The CDR3, as DNA: TGTGCCAGCAGTATGGACAGGGAATATGAGACCCAGTACTTC. Protein: CASSMDREYETQYF.

Regarding this clonotype: Just one base apart from a much larger clone, this may be a read error. The J gene is TRBJ2-1, the V gene TRBV12-3 or TRBV12-4; unclear D gene. CDR3 length equals 17 residues. V shed 5 bases and J shed 3 bases, with 20 bases lying between them. The CDR3 spells CASSLTSDTHYYNEQFF. As DNA, the CDR3 is TGTGCCAGCAGTCTTACCAGTGACACCCATTACTACAATGAGCAGTTCTTC.

In regard to this clonotype: At one boundary the junction diverges from the germline segment, which might be a read error. The gene calls are TRBV7-9 and TRBJ2-5, with no clear D. Looked up from germline, CDR1 is SEHNR and CDR2 is FQNEAQ (reference sequence). The CDR3 has 13 amino acids. This chain's CDR3 is CASSHPVQETRYF. As DNA, the CDR3 is TGTGCCAGCAGCCACCCAGTCCAAGAGACCCGGTACTTC.

The chain couples TRBV11-3 to TRBJ2-5, with 7 bases that match TRBD2. Germline CDR1 reads SGHNT; CDR2 reads YENEEA. Losses at the gene ends were 1 base for V and 2 bases for J; bases not matched to a gene: 10. The CDR3 is made up of 17 amino acids. CDR3 protein: CASSLVPASGIQETQYF. As DNA, the CDR3 is TGTGCCAGCAGCTTAGTTCCGGCTAGCGGTATACAAGAGACCCAGTACTTC.

This chain joins TRBV9 and TRBJ2-2, with D uncertain. Looked up from germline, CDR1 is SGDLS and CDR2 is YYNGEE. V lost 0 bases to trimming and J lost 4 bases, with 7 bases between them. CDR3 length: 14 residues. The CDR3 coding sequence is TGTGCCAGCAGCGTAGGTCAGTTCACCGGGGAGCTGTTTTTT. Translation: CASSVGQFTGELFF.

This clonotype was observed at least ten times. This chain joins TRBV29-1 and TRBJ1-5; possible D gene TRBD1, 6 bases. Trimming left V 4 bases short and J 7 bases short, with 14 bases between. The germline V gene encodes CDR1 SQVTM and CDR2 ANQGSEA. CDR3 length: 13 amino acids. The CDR3, as DNA: TGCAGCGTTGGATGGGGGCGGCGGCAGCCCCAGCATTTT. This codes for CSVGWGRRQPQHF. Based on the CDR3 plus reference TRBV29-1 and TRBJ1-5, the full variable domain is SAVISQKPSRDICQRGTSLTIQCQVDSQVTMMFWYRQQPGQSLTLIATANQGSEATYESGFVIDKFPISRPNLTFSTLTVSNMSPEDSSIYLCSVGWGRRQPQHFGDGTRLSIL.

This clonotype was counted between two and nine times. The chain is built from TRBV7-2 and TRBJ2-6; the D is unclear. The length of the CDR3 is 16 residues. Germline values: CDR1 SGHTA, CDR2 FQGNSA. Trimming left V 3 bases short and J 1 base short, with 10 bases between. CDR3 sequence reads: CASSLVRASGANVLTF. Here the CDR3 DNA reads TGTGCCAGCAGCTTGGTTCGCGCTTCTGGGGCCAACGTCCTGACTTTC.

This clonotype was seen repeatedly, ten times or more. The chain combines TRBV20-1 with TRBJ2-2, with D possibly TRBD1 on 6 matching bases. The CDR3 runs to 11 residues. V gave up 4 bases and J gave up 7 bases, with 7 bases separating them. CDR1 and CDR2 (germline): DFQATT, SNEGSKA (reference sequence). CDR3 nucleotide sequence: TGCAGTGCTATACAGGGCGGGGAGCTGTTTTTT. Amino acids: CSAIQGGELFF.

This clonotype was recorded many times. This chain links TRBV10-3 with TRBJ2-7; 7 nucleotides match TRBD1. Losses at the gene ends were 6 bases for V and 2 bases for J; bases not matched to a gene: 4. Germline V gene lookup returns CDR1 ENHRY and CDR2 SYGVKD. This CDR3 is 13 amino acids long. Here the CDR3 DNA reads TGTGCCATCAGCCCGACAGGGACCTACGAGCAGTACTTC. As protein: CAISPTGTYEQYF.

This clonotype has ten or more counts. J is TRBJ2-7 and V is TRBV4-3, with TRBD2 as a possible D gene (6 bases). This CDR3 is built from 14 residues. The germline V gene encodes CDR1 LGHNA and CDR2 YSLEER. Trimming left V 0 bases short and J 7 bases short, with 13 bases between. The CDR3 spells CASSQDAGIEEQYF. Here the CDR3 DNA reads TGCGCCAGCAGCCAAGATGCGGGGATTGAGGAGCAGTACTTC.

This clonotype was recorded many times. The chain couples TRBV20-1 to TRBJ1-1, with TRBD1 matching over 9 bases. Trimming at V came to 7 bases and at J to 1 base, leaving 7 bases not matched to a gene. Germline assignment: CDR1 DFQATT and CDR2 SNEGSKA (reference sequence). This CDR3 is built from 14 residues. The CDR3 is CSVPTGGRNTEAFF. The CDR3 DNA reads as TGCAGTGTCCCGACAGGGGGTAGGAACACTGAAGCTTTCTTT.

This clonotype was counted ten times or more. The V gene is TRBV9, the J gene TRBJ1-1, with D maybe TRBD1 (6 bases). The V end lost 3 bases, the J end lost 0 bases, and 15 bases lay between the germline ends. Per the germline V gene, CDR1 is SGDLS and CDR2 is YYNGEE. CDR3 length: 16 amino acids. The CDR3 region has the DNA TGTGCCAGCAGCGGCGAGGGGGAGCACATGAACACTGAAGCTTTCTTT. Translated: CASSGEGEHMNTEAFF. Complete variable domain (other parts from reference TRBV9 and TRBJ1-1): DSGVTQTPKHLITATGQRVTLRCSPRSGDLSVYWYQQSLDQGLQFLIQYYNGEERAKGNILERFSAQQFPDLHSELNLSSLELGDSALYFCASSGEGEHMNTEAFFGQGTRLTVV.

The rearrangement links TRBV2 to TRBJ1-3; D gene uncertain. The V gene's germline CDR1 is SNHLY and CDR2 FYNNEI. The CDR3 length is 16 residues. Trimming left V 0 bases short and J 2 bases short, with 11 bases between. The DNA for the CDR3 is TGTGCCAGCAGTGAAGCGCTGTCGGGAGCTGGAAACACCATATATTTT. Amino acids: CASSEALSGAGNTIYF.

This clonotype was seen ten or more times. The rearrangement uses TRBV7-6 and TRBJ1-1; possible D gene TRBD1, 5 bases. V gave up 1 base and J gave up 3 bases, with 9 bases separating them. The germline V gene encodes CDR1 SGHVS and CDR2 FNYEAQ. This CDR3 is 14 amino acids long. The CDR3 nucleotides are TGTGCCAGCAGCTTAGATCAAGGGGACACTGAAGCTTTCTTT. Translation gives CASSLDQGDTEAFF.

This clonotype has at least ten counts. The chain couples TRBV20-1 to TRBJ2-1; D is ambiguous. Trimming pared 1 base from V and 15 bases from J, leaving 28 bases between. Germline CDR1 DFQATT, CDR2 SNEGSKA (reference sequence). This CDR3 is 16 amino acids long. As DNA, the CDR3 is TGCAGTGCTAGAGGTAACTTTGTGGGCAGAACGCTCGAGGTGTTCTTC. The encoded protein is CSARGNFVGRTLEVFF.

This clonotype was detected a few times. V is TRBV27 and J is TRBJ2-5; TRBD2 is a possible D gene (7 bases). The length of the CDR3 is 16 residues. V gave up 5 bases and J gave up 2 bases, with 18 bases separating them. From germline, CDR1 is MNHEY and CDR2 SMNVEV (reference sequence). Written as DNA, the CDR3 is TGTGCCAGCAGTCATAGGGGGGGGCTTGCGCAAGAGACCCAGTACTTC. Translation gives CASSHRGGLAQETQYF.

This clonotype was found many times. The chain recombines TRBV20-1 with TRBJ1-2; possibly TRBD1 for D (6 bases). V was pared by 3 bases and J by 4 bases, with 12 bases between. This CDR3 spans 13 amino acids. From germline, CDR1 is DFQATT and CDR2 SNEGSKA (reference sequence). CDR3: CSASLQGGYGYTF. In DNA form, the CDR3 reads TGCAGTGCTAGTTTACAGGGCGGCTATGGCTACACCTTC.

The sample holds many counts of this clonotype. This sequence joins TRBV20-1 and TRBJ2-7, with TRBD1 as a possible D gene (5 bases). The length of the CDR3 is 13 residues. The V end was cut by 2 bases, the J end by 2 bases, with 10 bases between. Germline V gene data show CDR1 as DFQATT and CDR2 as SNEGSKA (reference sequence). The CDR3 loop is CSARWGRTYEQYV. The DNA of the CDR3 is TGCAGTGCTAGATGGGGCAGAACCTACGAGCAGTACGTC.

This clonotype occurred many times. The chain uses TRBV6-5 and TRBJ1-5; D remains ambiguous. CDR1 is MNHEY, CDR2 SVGAGI, per germline. The CDR3 totals 17 residues. Trimming shortened V by 7 bases and J by 2 bases, and 21 bases separated the two germline ends. The CDR3 sequence is CASNSMLRVYRNQPQHF. Written as DNA, the CDR3 is TGTGCCAGCAACAGCATGCTTCGAGTTTATCGCAATCAGCCCCAGCATTTT.

This clonotype turned up a few times. The rearrangement links TRBV12-3 or TRBV12-4 to TRBJ1-2, with 8 bases lining up with TRBD1. V gave up 5 bases and J gave up 8 bases; unmatched junction bases: 16. The CDR3 sequence is 16 residues long. CDR3 amino acids: CASSPTHNRGEEGYTF. The CDR3 DNA sequence: TGTGCCAGCAGTCCCACCCATAACAGGGGGGAGGAAGGCTACACCTTC.

The chain employs TRBV24-1 and TRBJ2-1; the D gene is possibly TRBD2 (6 bases). The germline V gene has CDR1 KGHDR and CDR2 SFDVKD. V shed 3 bases and J shed 0 bases, with 14 bases lying between them. CDR3 length equals 17 residues. CDR3 DNA sequence: TGTGCCACCAGTGATGGGGGGACTCTGAGCTCCTACAATGAGCAGTTCTTC. Protein product: CATSDGGTLSSYNEQFF.

This clonotype was detected many times. V is TRBV20-1 and J is TRBJ2-1; TRBD2 matches 8 bases. CDR3 length: 13 amino acids. Germline V gene sequence: CDR1 DFQATT, CDR2 SNEGSKA (reference sequence). The CDR3 region has the DNA TGCACCCTCGGGCGGGGGGACCACAATGAGCAGTTCTTC. Amino acid sequence: CTLGRGDHNEQFF.